This is a list of T cell receptor beta chains from one sample in a study of cytotoxic CD8 clonotypes in ibrutinib-treated CLL. Only in-frame clones appear in the TCRdb table, and some are missing; sequencing was by immunoSEQ multiplex PCR. This sample yields 100,000 to 150,000 clones, of which 75% to 90% are seen a single time; roughly 2% belongs to the top ten. Sequencing was performed on PBMCs, taken after 24 months of ibrutinib treatment. The source of these receptors is a human donor with chronic lymphocytic leukemia. Each CDR3 is given with its conserved first and last residue. D genes are given only for firm matches. Clone size, where shown, is once, few, many, or a class for clones that have expanded.

-	TRBJ2-3	TRBV2	14	-	TGTGCCGCCGCACGGGACTCCCCCTCAGATACGCAGTATTTT	CAAARDSPSDTQYF
-	TRBJ2-2	TRBV5-6	17	-	TGTGCCAGCAGCTTGGTGGATGTGAGGGCGAGGACCGGGGAGCTGTTTTTT	CASSLVDVRARTGELFF
-	TRBJ2-1	TRBV7-2	16	-	TGTGCCAGCAGCTTAGCGCCTAGCGGCACCCAAGGGGGGCAGTTCTTC	CASSLAPSGTQGGQFF
few	TRBJ2-3	TRBV28	15	TRBD2	TGTGCCAGCAGGTCGGGGCGGGAGCGCACAGATACGCAGTATTTT	CASRSGRERTDTQYF
few	TRBJ2-2	TRBV28	13	-	TGTGCCAGCACGGCAACCCCCACCGGGGAGCTGTTTTTT	CASTATPTGELFF
-	TRBJ2-2	TRBV5-1	16	TRBD1	TGCGCCAGCAGCCAATTAACAGGGGGTGGCACCGGGGAGCTGTTTTTT	CASSQLTGGGTGELFF
-	TRBJ1-1	TRBV14	22	TRBD1	TGTGCCAGCAGCCTAACCTATATAATCGGCGTGGACAGGGGCGAAACGAACACTGAAGCTTTCTTT	CASSLTYIIGVDRGETNTEAFF
few	TRBJ2-1	TRBV7-3	17	TRBD2	TGTGCCAGCAGCTTATTTTATAGCGGGAGGGCCATCGATGAGCAGTTCTTC	CASSLFYSGRAIDEQFF
-	TRBJ2-6	TRBV5-1	18	TRBD1	TGCGCCAGCAGACGGACAGGGGCATCGGGCTCTGGGGCCAACGTCCTGACTTTC	CASRRTGASGSGANVLTF
-	TRBJ2-3	TRBV2	15	TRBD2	TGTGCCAGCAGGATCCAGCGGGGGGGCCCAGATACGCAGTATTTT	CASRIQRGGPDTQYF
-	TRBJ2-7	TRBV5-4	15	TRBD2	TGTGCCAGCAGCTCGACTAGCGGGGAATCCTACGAGCAGTACTTC	CASSSTSGESYEQYF
-	TRBJ1-3	TRBV28	16	-	TGTGCCAGCAGTACACGACGACGAGGACAGGGAAACACCATATATTTT	CASSTRRRGQGNTIYF
-	TRBJ2-1	TRBV7-2	15	-	TGTGCCAGCAGTATTATAGCGGCCTCCTACAATGAGCAGTTCTTC	CASSIIAASYNEQFF
-	TRBJ1-2	TRBV18	17	TRBD1	TGTGCCAGCTCACCTTTGACAGGGGCAAGTAATTTCTATGGCTACACCTTC	CASSPLTGASNFYGYTF
once	TRBJ2-5	TRBV4-3	19	TRBD2	TGCGCCAGCAGCCAAGTTTGGCCTAGCGGGAGTGCGTACCAAGAGACCCAGTACTTC	CASSQVWPSGSAYQETQYF
-	TRBJ2-2	TRBV27	14	-	TGTGCCACCCACCCAGGCTGGGGATCCGGGGAGCTGTTTTTT	CATHPGWGSGELFF
few	TRBJ2-1	TRBV15	16	TRBD1	TGTGCCACCAGCAGACCCGGGGGACAGGGTAGGAGTGAGCAGTTCTTC	CATSRPGGQGRSEQFF
-	TRBJ1-5	TRBV30	14	TRBD1	TGTGCCTGGAGTCGGGACAGGGGCTTTGGGCCCCAGCATTTT	CAWSRDRGFGPQHF
few	TRBJ2-5	TRBV27	15	TRBD1	TGTGCCAGCAGTTCCAGCAGGGGGCGCGGAGAGACCCAGTACTTC	CASSSSRGRGETQYF
-	TRBJ2-1	TRBV10-3	14	-	TGTGCCATCAGGGGTGAAGTAGGATACAATGAGCAGTTCTTC	CAIRGEVGYNEQFF
-	TRBJ2-7	TRBV7-9	12	-	TGTGCCAGCAGCCCGGACCTCTACGAGCAGTACTTC	CASSPDLYEQYF
-	TRBJ1-5	TRBV19	18	TRBD1	TGTGCCAGTACTCCGGGACAGGGTTTTTGGGATAGCAATCAGCCCCAGCATTTT	CASTPGQGFWDSNQPQHF
-	TRBJ1-5	TRBV7-2	15	-	TGTGCCAGCAGCTCTGGGTCGACGGATGGTCAGCCCCAGCATTTT	CASSSGSTDGQPQHF
-	TRBJ2-2	TRBV7-9	16	TRBD2	TGTGCCAGCAGCTCCGAGCGGGGGCTGGGCACCGGGGAGCTGTTTTTT	CASSSERGLGTGELFF
-	TRBJ1-2	TRBV9	15	-	TGTGCCAGCAGCGTAACCTACGACAGTTTCTATGGCTACACCTTC	CASSVTYDSFYGYTF
-	TRBJ1-2	TRBV29-1	15	-	TGCAGCGTTGAGGGCAGTACCTGGGACCCCTATGGCTACACCTTC	CSVEGSTWDPYGYTF
-	TRBJ2-5	TRBV7-9	14	-	TGTGCCAGCAGCCCACGCCCGACGAAAGAGACCCAGTACTTC	CASSPRPTKETQYF
-	TRBJ2-1	TRBV5-1	17	TRBD2	TGCGCCAGCAGACAATTTAGCGGGAGGGCCACCTACAATGAGCAGTTCTTC	CASRQFSGRATYNEQFF